This TCR beta chain is from a study of OX40 agonist ivuxolimab in advanced cancers. Overall study: The dose-escalation cohort was around 83% male, with a mean age of about 58 years, ranging about 23 to 90.

V was clipped by 3 bases and J by 7 bases; unmatched bases: 3. The CDR3 runs to 14 residues. Per the germline V gene, CDR1 is KGHSH and CDR2 is LQKENI. Only in-frame clones appear in the TCRdb table, and some are missing; sequencing was by immunoSEQ multiplex PCR. There are approximately 69,000 clones in the sample; 86% occur only once, and 0.65% to 0.9% lies in the top ten. This receptor was obtained from an adult with an advanced solid tumor such as melanoma, head and neck, liver or kidney cancer. The sequencing here drew on CD4+ or CD8+ T cells sorted from blood, taken in a trial of the OX40 agonist ivuxolimab. The chain carries TRBV18 and TRBJ1-4, with 9 bases matching TRBD1. The CDR3 DNA reads TGTGCCAGCTCACCGGGACAGGGCAGTGAAAAACTGTTTTTT. This sequence encodes CASSPGQGSEKLFF.